These 20 T cell receptor beta chains came from one sample sequenced in a study of CD4 T cells in relation to SARS-CoV-2 and coronaviruses. For these TCRs, the target antigens are not known. The unexposed donors gave CD4+ T cells in 2011-2018, prior to COVID-19. After around nine days of culture, CD4+ T cells were isolated. Only in-frame clones appear in the TCRdb table, and some are missing; sequencing was by immunoSEQ multiplex PCR. Here the sample spans 32,000 or so clones, around three quarters being singletons. Sequencing used CD4+ T cells from PBMCs, cultured in vitro. These receptors were obtained from a human donor in good health.

The chain couples TRBV4-3 to TRBJ2-7; 12 nucleotides align to TRBD2. The CDR3 totals 18 residues. Trimming took 0 bases from V and 5 from J; bases not matched to a gene: 11. CDR1 is LGHNA and CDR2 is YSLEER in the germline V gene. CDR3 region: CASSQDLASGRAGDEQYF. The CDR3 bases are TGCGCCAGCAGCCAAGATCTGGCTAGCGGGAGGGCCGGGGACGAGCAGTACTTC.

This clone was recorded only once. The chain recombines TRBV4-3 with TRBJ1-5; possibly TRBD1 for D (6 bases). Trimming pared 0 bases from V and 1 base from J, leaving 16 bases between. The CDR3 contains 18 residues. Germline CDR1 LGHNA, CDR2 YSLEER. The CDR3 sequence is CASSQDAGGPLSNQPQHF. The CDR3 region has the DNA TGCGCCAGCAGCCAAGATGCGGGGGGGCCACTAAGCAATCAGCCCCAGCATTTT.

For the CDR3, the DNA is TGTGCCAGCAGCTACGAAGCCAATGGCTATGGCTACACCTTC. Amino acid sequence: CASSYEANGYGYTF. V gene TRBV7-9 combines with J gene TRBJ1-2; D unclear. The ends were cut back, 4 bases at V and 4 bases at J, with 13 bases in the middle. Per germline, CDR1 SEHNR and CDR2 FQNEAQ (reference sequence). CDR3 size: 14 residues. The full variable domain, its missing parts supplied by reference TRBV7-9 and TRBJ1-2, is DTGVSQNPRHKITKRGQNVTFRCDPISEHNRLYWYRQTLGQGPEFLTYFQNEAQLEKSRLLSDRFSAERPKGSFSTLEIQRTEQGDSAMYLCASSYEANGYGYTFGSGTRLTVV.

This clone was counted only a few times. The chain carries TRBV2 and TRBJ2-3; 7 bases map to TRBD1. Germline V gene sequence: CDR1 SNHLY, CDR2 FYNNEI. This CDR3 comprises 16 residues. V dropped 5 bases and J dropped 5; count of bases not matched to a gene: 13. Here the CDR3 DNA reads TGTGCCAGCAGTCTACAGGGGACCGCGGCACGAGATACGCAGTATTTT. Its protein product is CASSLQGTAARDTQYF. Using reference TRBV2 and TRBJ2-3 for the parts outside the CDR3, the full variable domain is EPEVTQTPSHQVTQMGQEVILRCVPISNHLYFYWYRQILGQKVEFLVSFYNNEISEKSEIFDDQFSVERPDGSNFTLKIRSTKLEDSAMYFCASSLQGTAARDTQYFGPGTRLTVL.

The CDR3 here is CSVAGTGGETQYF. The CDR3 bases are TGCAGCGTTGCCGGGACAGGGGGAGAGACCCAGTACTTC. The chain employs TRBV29-1 and TRBJ2-5; 11 nucleotides agree with TRBD1. In germline, CDR1 is SQVTM, CDR2 ANQGSEA. The length of the CDR3 is 13 residues. Trimming at V came to 4 bases and at J to 4 bases, leaving 2 bases not matched to a gene.

Comment on this clone: At one of its ends the junction is not consistent with the germline gene, which may arise from a read error. This chain joins TRBV7-3 and TRBJ2-2, with a possible D match to TRBD1 (5 bases). The CDR3 has 16 residues. CDR1 SGHTA and CDR2 FQGTGA come from the germline V gene. The CDR3 spells CASSLTPWQGTGELFF. The DNA of the CDR3 is TGTGCCAGCAGCCTAACCCCTTGGCAGGGAACCGGGGAGCTGTTTTTT.

The gene calls are TRBV14 and TRBJ2-4; possibly TRBD1 for D (5 bases). Germline CDR1 and CDR2: SGHDN and FVKESK. This CDR3 has 17 amino acids. The germline V and J ends were trimmed by 0 bases and 3 bases, with 15 bases remaining between them. This chain's CDR3 is CASSQDVGRDIKNIQYF. In DNA, the CDR3 is TGTGCCAGCAGCCAAGACGTCGGCAGGGATATCAAAAACATTCAGTACTTC.

V is TRBV9 and J is TRBJ2-1; TRBD2 aligns across 7 bases. Trimming took 5 bases from V and 6 from J; bases not matched to a gene: 8. CDR3 length: 14 residues. CDR1 SGDLS and CDR2 YYNGEE come from the germline V gene. DNA for the CDR3: TGTGCCAGCAGTTCGAGCGGGATTCTCAATGAGCAGTTCTTC. As protein: CASSSSGILNEQFF.

This clone was counted only a few times. The V call is TRBV21-1, the J call TRBJ1-3; no DNA check was done on the table's D call, TRBD1. TRBV21-1 is marked as a pseudogene. The CDR3 consists of 16 residues. The CDR3 DNA follows: TGTGCCAGCAGCAAACAGTTAGCACAGGGGGGAAACACCATATATTTT. This codes for CASSKQLAQGGNTIYF.

The chain links TRBV6-5 to TRBJ1-2; D is perhaps TRBD1 (5 bases). Germline-derived CDR1 and CDR2 are MNHEY and SVGAGI. The CDR3 loop spans 14 amino acids. V dropped 0 bases and J dropped 2 bases, with 7 bases sitting between them. CDR3 sequence reads: CASSYSGGNYGYTF. Here the CDR3 DNA reads TGTGCCAGCAGTTACTCGGGGGGAAACTATGGCTACACCTTC.

The CDR3 nucleotides are TGCGCCAGCAGACCCACTAGCGGCCCTACCGGGGAGCTGTTTTTT. Its translation is CASRPTSGPTGELFF. This chain uses TRBV5-1 with TRBJ2-2; 8 bases align to TRBD2. This CDR3 spans 15 amino acids. J lost 5 bases, V lost 5 bases, and 8 bases had no gene match. Germline V lookup: CDR1 SGHRS, CDR2 YFSETQ.

The chain recombines TRBV2 with TRBJ1-2; the D is unclear. The CDR3 has 14 amino acids. The ends were cut back, 6 bases at V and 8 bases at J, with 19 bases in the middle. The V gene's germline CDR1 is SNHLY and CDR2 FYNNEI. The CDR3 sequence: CASRPLGFGSGYTF. CDR3 DNA sequence: TGTGCCAGCAGGCCCCTGGGATTCGGTTCCGGCTACACCTTC.

This CDR3 reads CASSWLGTGSYNEQFF. The CDR3 DNA reads as TGTGCCAGCAGCTGGCTAGGGACAGGCTCCTACAATGAGCAGTTCTTC. V gene TRBV5-4 combines with J gene TRBJ2-1, with 8 positions matching TRBD1. Unmatched junction bases numbered 5, after V lost 3 bases and J lost 0 bases. Looked up from germline, CDR1 is SGHNT and CDR2 is YYREEE (reference sequence). The CDR3 spans 16 residues.

In DNA form, the CDR3 reads TGTGCCAGCAGCTTCGGTCACGGGGAGCTGTTTTTT. This translates into CASSFGHGELFF. This sequence joins TRBV7-2 and TRBJ2-2; unclear D gene. The CDR3 loop spans 12 amino acids. CDR1 and CDR2 from the germline V gene are SGHTA and FQGNSA. V was shortened by 3 bases and J by 7 bases, with 6 bases between the two germline ends.

V gene TRBV3-1 (or the pseudogene TRBV3-2) combines with J gene TRBJ2-3; D may be TRBD2 (6 bases). Trimming took off 2 bases at V and 5 bases at J, with 11 bases between the two ends. CDR1 LGHDT and CDR2 YNNKEL come from the germline V gene (reference sequence). This CDR3 comprises 14 residues. CDR3 bases: TGTGCCAGCAGCCAATCAGCCGGGGGAGATACGCAGTATTTT. Translation gives CASSQSAGGDTQYF.

This clone occurred once. This chain uses TRBV10-3 with TRBJ2-1; 14 positions agree with TRBD2. This CDR3 is 15 amino acids long. V dropped 6 bases and J dropped 6; count of bases not matched to a gene: 4. The germline V gene encodes CDR1 ENHRY and CDR2 SYGVKD. Here the CDR3 DNA reads TGTGCCATCAGGGCGGGACTAGCGGGGGCCAATGAGCAGTTCTTC. Amino acids: CAIRAGLAGANEQFF.

This clone turned up a few times. CDR3 DNA: TGCAGCGGAAAGAGCAGGCGAGACCAAAACACCATATATTTT. It codes for CSGKSRRDQNTIYF. V is TRBV29-1 and J is TRBJ1-3, with unresolved D. Per germline, CDR1 SQVTM and CDR2 ANQGSEA. V dropped 7 bases and J dropped 6 bases, with 19 bases sitting between them. The CDR3 covers 14 residues.

V gene TRBV5-1 combines with J gene TRBJ1-4; D unclear. The CDR3 consists of 17 residues. Trimming shortened V by 4 bases and J by 8 bases, and 24 bases separated the two germline ends. The germline V gene encodes CDR1 SGHRS and CDR2 YFSETQ. CDR3: CASSATGSRVLWEKLFF. The CDR3 DNA follows: TGCGCCAGCAGCGCCACGGGAAGTCGTGTTCTCTGGGAAAAACTGTTTTTT.

This clone was found a few times. The rearrangement uses TRBV11-3 and TRBJ2-1, with D possibly being TRBD2 (5 bases). Germline V CDR1 and CDR2: SGHNT, YENEEA. The V end lost 5 bases, the J end lost 6 bases, and 17 bases lay between the germline ends. This CDR3 spans 15 amino acids. This CDR3 is CASSNPTGKGNEQFF. CDR3 DNA: TGTGCCAGCAGCAATCCCACGGGGAAAGGCAATGAGCAGTTCTTC.

The rearrangement joins TRBV11-2 to TRBJ2-7, with D hard to call. V gave up 9 bases and J gave up 4 bases, with 7 bases separating them. The CDR3 length is 10 residues. Germline lookup yields CDR1 SGHAT and CDR2 FQNNGV. The CDR3 loop reads CASGTYEQYF. The DNA of the CDR3 is TGTGCCAGTGGAACTTACGAGCAGTACTTC.